The 23 T cell receptor beta chains in this list originate from one sample, sequenced in a study of blood T cell repertoires in COVID-19. Data came from immunoSEQ multiplex PCR; TCRdb stores just in-frame clones and leaves some out. The data contain approximately 100,000 clones, around 88% of them singletons. The specimen sequenced was peripheral blood. These receptors originate from a human donor in a cohort sampled during active COVID-19.

This chain connects TRBV6-1 to TRBJ2-7; 7 bases map to TRBD2. The V and J ends lost 1 base and 4 bases, in that order; junction bases with no gene match: 7. Germline CDR1 MNHNS, CDR2 SASEGT. This CDR3 comprises 15 residues. CDR3 residues: CASSEDGSGLYEQYF. The CDR3, as DNA: TGTGCCAGCAGTGAAGATGGTAGCGGGCTATACGAGCAGTACTTC.

This chain connects TRBV19 to TRBJ2-5; 8 bases map to TRBD1. Trimming took 7 bases from V and 2 from J; bases not matched to a gene: 3. This CDR3 region has 13 residues. Germline CDR1 and CDR2: LNHDA and SQIVND (reference sequence). CDR3 coding DNA: TGTGCCAGTAAAGGACAGGGACAAGAGACCCAGTACTTC. Amino acids: CASKGQGQETQYF.

The chain recombines TRBV19 with TRBJ2-7; weak D call: TRBD2 (5 bases). The germline V gene has CDR1 LNHDA and CDR2 SQIVND (reference sequence). The CDR3 has 15 residues. The ends were cut back, 7 bases at V and 3 bases at J, with 19 bases in the middle. The CDR3 bases are TGTGCCAGTACTGGGTGGACTGAGGCCGGCTACGAGCAGTACTTC. Translating gives CASTGWTEAGYEQYF.

This sequence joins TRBV2 and TRBJ1-1; no clear D gene. Trimming took 2 bases from V and 0 from J, leaving 10 bases between them. The CDR3 runs 15 residues. Germline CDR1 SNHLY, CDR2 FYNNEI. In nucleotides, the CDR3 is TGTGCCAGCAGTGAATACGAGACTGTGAACACTGAAGCTTTCTTT. Residues: CASSEYETVNTEAFF.

The chain employs TRBV3-1 (or the pseudogene TRBV3-2) and TRBJ2-4; 7 bases line up with TRBD2. The J segment lost 2 bases and the V segment lost 4 bases, leaving 11 bases of the junction unmatched. This CDR3 contains 17 residues. Germline V lookup: CDR1 LGHDT, CDR2 YNNKEL (reference sequence). The DNA of the CDR3 is TGTGCCAGCAGCCCGACTAGCTCCGGGGGGTCCAAAAACATTCAGTACTTC. Its translation is CASSPTSSGGSKNIQYF.

The chain has TRBV11-2 and TRBJ2-7, with 12 bases identical to TRBD2. Per the germline V gene, CDR1 is SGHAT and CDR2 is FQNNGV. This CDR3 comprises 16 residues. The V segment lost 1 base and the J segment 3 bases; nucleotides outside the gene matches: 4. The CDR3 DNA reads as TGTGCCAGCAGCTTAGGAGGACTAGCGGGGAACTACGAGCAGTACTTC. Its translation is CASSLGGLAGNYEQYF.

The chain joins TRBV6-6 to TRBJ1-5; TRBD1 agrees at 7 bases. There are 15 residues in the CDR3. The germline CDR1 and CDR2 sequences are MNHNY and SVGAGI (reference sequence). V lost 10 bases, J lost 2 bases, and 11 bases stayed unmatched. The CDR3 reads CATLPGQARNQPQHF. The CDR3 nucleotides read TGTGCCACCCTCCCCGGACAGGCGCGCAATCAGCCCCAGCATTTT.

The chain couples TRBV29-1 to TRBJ1-1; 7 positions agree with TRBD1. Germline assignment: CDR1 SQVTM and CDR2 ANQGSEA. The V gene end was trimmed by 0 bases and the J gene end by 1 base; junction bases not matched to a gene: 2. This CDR3 spans 14 amino acids. The CDR3 loop reads CSVEEGQRNTEAFF. DNA for the CDR3: TGCAGCGTTGAAGAGGGACAGCGGAACACTGAAGCTTTCTTT.

This clone was picked up one time. The chain's CDR3 is CASSTGTGIPQPQHF. DNA for the CDR3: TGTGCCAGCAGCACCGGGACAGGGATTCCTCAGCCCCAGCATTTT. The chain uses TRBV28 and TRBJ1-5; 9 bases align to TRBD1. Germline V CDR1 and CDR2: MDHEN, SYDVKM. CDR3 length: 15 amino acids. V trimming: 6 bases; J trimming: 6 bases; junction bases outside the gene matches: 9.

V usage is TRBV5-1 and J usage is TRBJ2-1; 9 nucleotides match TRBD1. This CDR3 is 15 amino acids long. The germline V gene has CDR1 SGHRS and CDR2 YFSETQ. The ends lost 4 bases at V and 7 bases at J; junction bases unmatched: 9. CDR3 in amino acids: CASSGTGGGRNEQFF. CDR3 in DNA: TGCGCCAGCAGCGGAACAGGGGGCGGCCGAAATGAGCAGTTCTTC.

CDR3 protein: CASPYTGTYEQYF. CDR3 nucleotides: TGTGCCAGCCCTTATACGGGAACCTACGAGCAGTACTTC. The chain is built from TRBV5-4 and TRBJ2-7; TRBD2 might be the D (5 bases). The CDR3 sequence is 13 residues long. Germline V gene data show CDR1 as SGHNT and CDR2 as YYREEE (reference sequence). Trimming cost V 7 bases and J 2 bases, with 13 bases left between them. Complete variable domain (other parts from reference TRBV5-4 and TRBJ2-7): ETGVTQSPTHLIKTRGQQVTLRCSSQSGHNTVSWYQQALGQGPQFIFQYYREEENGRGNFPPRFSGLQFPNYSSELNVNALELDDSALYLCASPYTGTYEQYFGPGTRLTVT.

V usage is TRBV3-1 (or the pseudogene TRBV3-2) and J usage is TRBJ1-5; 7 positions agree with TRBD1. The junction had 5 bases not matched to a gene; V was cut back by 4 bases and J by 2 bases. The CDR3 covers 15 residues. Per germline, CDR1 LGHDT and CDR2 YNNKEL (reference sequence). DNA for the CDR3: TGTGCCAGCAGCCGAGGCGGACAGGGCAATCAGCCCCAGCATTTT. Translating gives CASSRGGQGNQPQHF.

The chain employs TRBV27 and TRBJ2-7, with 7 positions matching TRBD1. CDR1 and CDR2 from the germline V gene are MNHEY and SMNVEV (reference sequence). The CDR3 length is 15 residues. The J segment lost 2 bases and the V segment lost 8 bases, leaving 12 bases of the junction unmatched. CDR3 bases: TGTGCCAGCCCTGACACAGGGGCCTACGCCTACGAGCAGTACTTC. Translated, it gives CASPDTGAYAYEQYF.

The chain couples TRBV5-6 to TRBJ2-1, with 11 bases that match TRBD2. The junction had 9 bases not matched to a gene; V was cut back by 5 bases and J by 8 bases. Per germline, CDR1 SGHDT and CDR2 YYEEEE. This CDR3 region has 15 residues. Here the CDR3 reads CASSLAGGLPDEQFF. The CDR3 DNA sequence: TGTGCCAGCAGTCTAGCGGGGGGCCTTCCCGATGAGCAGTTCTTC. Together with reference TRBV5-6 and TRBJ2-1, the CDR3 gives the full variable domain: DAGVTQSPTHLIKTRGQQVTLRCSPKSGHDTVSWYQQALGQGPQFIFQYYEEEERQRGNFPDRFSGHQFPNYSSELNVNALLLGDSALYLCASSLAGGLPDEQFFGPGTRLTVL.

DNA of the CDR3: TGTGCCAGCAGACGGACAGGGCTGACCTACAATGAGCAGTTCTTC. Translation: CASRRTGLTYNEQFF. The chain has TRBV5-6 and TRBJ2-1, with TRBD1 matching over 8 bases. Germline V CDR1 and CDR2: SGHDT, YYEEEE. CDR3 length equals 15 residues. Unmatched junction bases numbered 6, after V lost 5 bases and J lost 2 bases.

The genes are TRBV5-1 and TRBJ2-3, with D unresolved. This CDR3 spans 14 amino acids. V was pared by 2 bases and J by 4 bases, with 11 bases between. Germline V gene data show CDR1 as SGHRS and CDR2 as YFSETQ. DNA of the CDR3: TGCGCCAGCAGCTTCAGCGTCAGAGCAGATACGCAGTATTTT. Translation: CASSFSVRADTQYF.

The table lists this clone with a count of one. V usage is TRBV10-3 and J usage is TRBJ2-3; 8 bases fit TRBD1. Germline V lookup: CDR1 ENHRY, CDR2 SYGVKD. V dropped 7 bases and J dropped 3; count of bases not matched to a gene: 6. The CDR3 consists of 14 residues. The CDR3 spells CAINTGGRTDTQYF. The CDR3 region has the DNA TGTGCCATCAACACAGGGGGTAGGACAGATACGCAGTATTTT.

This chain joins TRBV20-1 and TRBJ2-3, with 9 bases fitting TRBD2. The CDR3 is made up of 13 amino acids. V was clipped by 3 bases and J by 8 bases; unmatched bases: 6. Germline CDR1 is DFQATT and CDR2 is SNEGSKA (reference sequence). The CDR3 is CSASGGREGTQYF. The DNA of the CDR3 is TGCAGTGCTAGTGGCGGGAGGGAAGGTACGCAGTATTTT.

The chain couples TRBV9 to TRBJ1-4; the D gene is possibly TRBD1 (6 bases). Between the trimmed V and J ends, which lost 1 base and 8 bases, there was a span of 15 bases. The CDR3 spans 15 residues. In germline, CDR1 is SGDLS, CDR2 YYNGEE. The CDR3 protein is CASSVYGGRREKLFF. DNA of the CDR3: TGTGCCAGCAGCGTATACGGGGGGCGGCGAGAAAAACTGTTTTTT.

The CDR3 DNA sequence: TGTGCCAGCAGCCTCACCCCTTACCCCCCCCCTCTAGCGGGGGGGAAGAATGAGCAGTTCTTC. Translating it yields CASSLTPYPPPLAGGKNEQFF. The rearrangement uses TRBV21-1 and TRBJ2-1; the table assigns TRBD2, which was not confirmed against the DNA. TRBV21-1 is a pseudogene. The CDR3 totals 21 residues.

This chain uses TRBV4-3 with TRBJ2-5; no reliable D call. This CDR3 is 15 amino acids long. Trimming shortened V by 0 bases and J by 4 bases, and 12 bases separated the two germline ends. Germline V gene sequence: CDR1 LGHNA, CDR2 YSLEER. CDR3 DNA sequence: TGCGCCAGCAGCCAAGATTGGGCAGTTGCAGAGACCCAGTACTTC. Amino acids: CASSQDWAVAETQYF.

This clone has just one count. The V call is TRBV6-6, the J call TRBJ1-1; TRBD1 matches 10 bases. Germline loops: CDR1 MNHNY, CDR2 SVGAGI (reference sequence). The CDR3 has 16 residues. V lost 7 bases to trimming and J lost 5 bases; unmatched junction nucleotides: 13. The CDR3 protein is CASIIRDRGTFTEAFF. The CDR3 coding sequence is TGTGCCAGCATTATAAGGGACAGGGGAACGTTTACTGAAGCTTTCTTT.

Written as DNA, the CDR3 is TGCAGCGGTGGGCTCCGAGAGACCCAGTACTTC. It yields the protein CSGGLRETQYF. V usage is TRBV29-1 and J usage is TRBJ2-5; D is unresolved. The V end was cut by 7 bases, the J end by 4 bases, with 10 bases between. Germline V gene sequence: CDR1 SQVTM, CDR2 ANQGSEA. CDR3 size: 11 residues.